Below are 26 T cell receptor beta chains sequenced from a single sample in a study of CD8+CD57+ T cells in acquired aplastic anemia. The use of genomic DNA as template underpinned the TCR beta VDJ and CDR3 profiling. TCRdb processed the reads anew with MiXCR; each CDR3 protein has one entry. This table has a few hundred thousand distinct CDR3 sequences, roughly 57% appearing once. The sample was sorted CD4+, CD8+, or CD8+CD57+ T cells (not recorded which) from PBMCs. The receptor set was obtained from a human donor in good health.

Many counts were recorded for this clonotype. V gene TRBV9 combines with J gene TRBJ1-1; weak D call: TRBD1 (5 bases). Germline-derived CDR1 and CDR2 are SGDLS and YYNGEE. The CDR3 loop spans 11 amino acids. Trimming shortened V by 3 bases and J by 10 bases, and 10 bases separated the two germline ends. The CDR3 DNA reads TGTGCCAGCAGCGCCGGGGACGGAGCTTTCTTT. Protein: CASSAGDGAFF.

The J gene is TRBJ1-1, the V gene TRBV29-1, with TRBD1 as a possible D gene (5 bases). Germline-derived CDR1 and CDR2 are SQVTM and ANQGSEA. The CDR3 length is 13 residues. The V gene lost 6 bases and the J gene lost 5 bases, with 16 bases spanning the gap. The CDR3 coding sequence is TGCAGCGTCCCTGGGGCAGGGAAAACTGAAGCTTTCTTT. Translated: CSVPGAGKTEAFF.

For the CDR3, the DNA is TGCAGCGTCCATGAATTCGGACGGGAAGCTTTCTTT. Translation gives CSVHEFGREAFF. The chain links TRBV29-1 to TRBJ1-1; D uncertain. The CDR3 length is 12 residues. With 6 bases removed from V and 8 bases from J, the gap between germline ends came to 16 bases. Germline CDR1 and CDR2: SQVTM and ANQGSEA. Full variable domain (missing parts from reference TRBV29-1 and TRBJ1-1): SAVISQKPSRDICQRGTSLTIQCQVDSQVTMMFWYRQQPGQSLTLIATANQGSEATYESGFVIDKFPISRPNLTFSTLTVSNMSPEDSSIYLCSVHEFGREAFFGQGTRLTVV.

A word on this clonotype: One end of the junction varies from germline; a read error may be responsible. The chain employs TRBV7-2 and TRBJ2-7; no firm D call. Germline V gives CDR1 SGHTA, CDR2 FQGNSA. CDR3 size: 15 residues. As DNA, the CDR3 is TGTGCCAGCGGCTTAGATGCGGCGTCCACCCACGAGCAGTACTTC. Translating it yields CASGLDAASTHEQYF.

This chain uses TRBV6-6 with TRBJ2-6; D gene uncertain. CDR1 and CDR2 from the germline V gene are MNHNY and SVGAGI (reference sequence). The CDR3 is made up of 14 amino acids. Trimming stripped 6 bases from V and 4 bases from J, with 10 bases between. This CDR3 is CASRVGSGANVLTF. DNA for the CDR3: TGTGCCAGCAGAGTTGGGTCCGGGGCCAACGTCCTGACTTTC.

This clonotype was seen only a few times. This rearrangement joins TRBV25-1 to TRBJ1-1; 9 bases agree with TRBD1. Germline-derived CDR1 and CDR2 are MGHDK and SYGVNS. The CDR3 sequence is 16 residues long. V lost 3 bases and J lost 4; bases outside the gene matches: 9. The CDR3 here is CASSDLGQGWGTEAFF. CDR3 DNA sequence: TGTGCCAGCAGTGACTTGGGACAGGGATGGGGCACTGAAGCTTTCTTT.

This chain links TRBV7-9 with TRBJ2-1; 11 positions match TRBD2. J was trimmed by 2 bases and V by 5 bases; bases with no gene match: 5. CDR1 and CDR2 (germline): SEHNR, FQNEAQ (reference sequence). The CDR3 has 16 residues. Here the CDR3 DNA reads TGTGCCAGCAGCCGAACTAGCGGGAGAACCTACAATGAGCAGTTCTTC. Translation: CASSRTSGRTYNEQFF.

CDR3 sequence reads: CSATRLAGGPDEQYF. The CDR3 DNA follows: TGCAGTGCTACCAGACTAGCGGGAGGGCCGGATGAGCAGTACTTC. The rearrangement joins TRBV20-1 to TRBJ2-7; 14 nucleotides agree with TRBD2. From germline, CDR1 is DFQATT and CDR2 SNEGSKA (reference sequence). V dropped 4 bases and J dropped 7; count of bases not matched to a gene: 9. This CDR3 region has 15 residues.

This clonotype was detected many times. The rearrangement uses TRBV6-2 or TRBV6-3 and TRBJ2-5; 10 bases map to TRBD1. V gave up 5 bases and J gave up 6 bases; unmatched junction bases: 9. CDR1 and CDR2 from the germline V gene are MNHEY and SVGEGT. The CDR3 is made up of 15 amino acids. CDR3: CASSTKTGGMKTQYF. CDR3 coding DNA: TGTGCCAGCAGTACCAAGACAGGGGGCATGAAGACCCAGTACTTC.

Comment on this clonotype: A much larger clone differs from this one at a single base, so this may be a read error. The rearrangement joins TRBV7-4 to TRBJ1-2, with 7 bases identical to TRBD1. The CDR3 covers 15 residues. The V gene's germline CDR1 is SGHVT and CDR2 SQSDAQ. The V segment lost 5 bases and the J segment 3 bases; nucleotides outside the gene matches: 9. CDR3 residues: CASSPGGGADYGYTF. CDR3 sequence (DNA): TGTGCCAGCAGCCCAGGGGGGGGAGCTGACTATGGCTACACCTTC.

This clonotype has at least ten counts. The chain couples TRBV6-5 to TRBJ2-7; D is undetermined. V was clipped by 4 bases and J by 0 bases, with 10 bases between them. This CDR3 has 14 residues. CDR1 MNHEY and CDR2 SVGAGI come from the germline V gene. The DNA for the CDR3 is TGTGCCAGCAGTTGGCAGGTTAGCTCCTACGAGCAGTACTTC. It specifies CASSWQVSSYEQYF.

This chain uses TRBV7-2 with TRBJ2-7; no firm D call. The V end lost 3 bases, the J end lost 8 bases, and 11 bases lay between the germline ends. Germline V CDR1 and CDR2: SGHTA, FQGNSA. This CDR3 spans 12 amino acids. For the CDR3, the DNA is TGTGCCAGCAGCTTTACCCAGGCCAAGCAGTACTTC. Amino acids: CASSFTQAKQYF. The whole variable domain, remainder taken from reference TRBV7-2 and TRBJ2-7, is GAGVSQSPSNKVTEKGKDVELRCDPISGHTALYWYRQSLGQGLEFLIYFQGNSAPDKSGLPSDRFSAERTGGSVSTLTIQRTQQEDSAVYLCASSFTQAKQYFGPGTRLTVT.

This clonotype was seen once. The V and J genes are TRBV7-9 and TRBJ1-1; weak D call: TRBD1 (5 bases). The ends were cut back, 4 bases at V and 1 base at J, with 7 bases in the middle. The CDR3 has 13 amino acids. The germline gives CDR1 SEHNR, CDR2 FQNEAQ (reference sequence). The CDR3 loop reads CASSYQGNTEAFF. CDR3 sequence (DNA): TGTGCCAGCAGCTACCAGGGGAACACTGAAGCTTTCTTT.

The gene calls are TRBV6-5 and TRBJ1-1, with D unresolved. The ends were cut back, 0 bases at V and 1 base at J, with 6 bases in the middle. The germline V gene has CDR1 MNHEY and CDR2 SVGAGI. CDR3 length: 14 amino acids. The DNA for the CDR3 is TGTGCCAGCAGTTACTCGATCCCGAACACTGAAGCTTTCTTT. This gives the protein CASSYSIPNTEAFF.

The chain employs TRBV10-3 and TRBJ2-1; the match to TRBD2 covers 10 bases. Germline CDR1 and CDR2: ENHRY and SYGVKD. The CDR3 is made up of 15 amino acids. With 6 bases clipped from V and 3 bases from J, the junction kept 5 bases outside the gene matches. The DNA of the CDR3 is TGTGCCATCAGCGCCGGGACTAGCGACTACAATGAGCAGTTCTTC. Protein: CAISAGTSDYNEQFF.

CDR3 protein: CASSLDTGYTF. As DNA, the CDR3 is TGTGCCAGCAGCTTAGACACGGGCTACACCTTC. This sequence joins TRBV11-1 and TRBJ1-2; D is ambiguous. Germline V CDR1 and CDR2: SGHAT, FQDESV (reference sequence). The CDR3 extends over 11 amino acids. V lost 1 base and J lost 8, with 5 bases in between.

The chain combines TRBV29-1 with TRBJ2-2, with D unresolved. The CDR3 sequence is 12 residues long. CDR1 is SQVTM, CDR2 ANQGSEA, per germline. The V end lost 4 bases, the J end lost 4 bases, and 7 bases lay between the germline ends. The DNA for the CDR3 is TGCAGCGTTGGGCAAGCCACCGGGGAGCTGTTTTTT. Translated, it gives CSVGQATGELFF.

This clonotype was detected once. This chain uses TRBV6-5 with TRBJ2-7, with 14 bases fitting TRBD2. Germline V gene sequence: CDR1 MNHEY, CDR2 SVGAGI. This CDR3 has 17 residues. After removal of 2 bases from V and 1 base from J, the junction contained 4 bases not matched to a gene. CDR3 protein: CASSYPTSGGASYEQYF. CDR3 nucleotides: TGTGCCAGCAGTTACCCGACTAGCGGGGGGGCATCCTACGAGCAGTACTTC.

The chain joins TRBV19 to TRBJ1-1; D is possibly TRBD1 (5 bases). The V gene lost 6 bases and the J gene lost 0 bases, with 11 bases spanning the gap. Per the germline V gene, CDR1 is LNHDA and CDR2 is SQIVND (reference sequence). The CDR3 is made up of 14 amino acids. The CDR3 DNA is TGTGCCAGTAGCCAGACAGTTCTGAACACTGAAGCTTTCTTT. This sequence encodes CASSQTVLNTEAFF.

The chain combines TRBV7-2 with TRBJ1-2, with unresolved D. Germline CDR1 is SGHTA and CDR2 is FQGNSA. Trimming pared 8 bases from V and 3 bases from J, leaving 7 bases between. The CDR3 has 11 residues. The CDR3 region has the DNA TGTGCCAGCGGCCCCGACTATGGCTACACCTTC. Residues: CASGPDYGYTF. Full variable domain (missing parts from reference TRBV7-2 and TRBJ1-2): GAGVSQSPSNKVTEKGKDVELRCDPISGHTALYWYRQSLGQGLEFLIYFQGNSAPDKSGLPSDRFSAERTGGSVSTLTIQRTQQEDSAVYLCASGPDYGYTFGSGTRLTVV.

This clonotype occurred a few times. The CDR3 spells CASSRDGNYEQYF. The CDR3 DNA follows: TGTGCCAGCAGTCGGGACGGAAACTACGAGCAGTACTTC. The chain joins TRBV6-5 to TRBJ2-7; D is perhaps TRBD1 or TRBD2 (5 bases each). Looked up from germline, CDR1 is MNHEY and CDR2 is SVGAGI. The CDR3 consists of 13 residues. V was clipped by 5 bases and J by 3 bases, with 11 bases between them.

This clonotype was observed a few times. The chain employs TRBV7-9 and TRBJ2-1, with 7 positions matching TRBD2. This CDR3 comprises 15 residues. Germline trimming cut 2 bases from V and 5 bases from J; bases unmatched to any gene: 6. Germline loops: CDR1 SEHNR, CDR2 FQNEAQ (reference sequence). The CDR3 coding sequence is TGTGCCAGCAGCTTATCGGCGGGAGTCCACAATGAGCAGTTCTTC. Its translation: CASSLSAGVHNEQFF.

The gene calls are TRBV29-1 and TRBJ1-2; 7 bases are a match to TRBD1. This CDR3 is 13 amino acids long. V was pared by 8 bases and J by 8 bases, with 14 bases of the junction left unmatched. Germline CDR1 SQVTM, CDR2 ANQGSEA. This CDR3 is CSFRDSVPAGYTF. The CDR3 DNA reads TGCAGCTTCCGGGACAGTGTGCCGGCGGGCTACACCTTC.

This clonotype was picked up a small number of times. The chain couples TRBV7-9 to TRBJ2-5; D uncertain. V was cut by 0 bases and J by 5 bases, with 7 bases left in between. CDR3 length: 13 residues. Germline V gene lookup returns CDR1 SEHNR and CDR2 FQNEAQ (reference sequence). As DNA, the CDR3 is TGTGCCAGCAGCTTAGCGGGATCCGAGACCCAGTACTTC. This sequence encodes CASSLAGSETQYF.

The chain is built from TRBV19 and TRBJ1-5, with a possible D match to TRBD1 (5 bases). This CDR3 comprises 16 residues. Germline V lookup: CDR1 LNHDA, CDR2 SQIVND (reference sequence). With 5 bases removed from V and 5 bases from J, the gap between germline ends came to 19 bases. CDR3 protein: CASSWRSGRGYQPQHF. CDR3 DNA sequence: TGTGCCAGTAGTTGGAGATCAGGGCGGGGATATCAGCCCCAGCATTTT.

Many counts were recorded for this clonotype. The V call is TRBV11-2, the J call TRBJ2-7, with D tentatively TRBD2 (6 bases). The CDR3 length is 16 residues. The germline V gene encodes CDR1 SGHAT and CDR2 FQNNGV. Trimming shortened V by 5 bases and J by 2 bases, and 19 bases separated the two germline ends. The CDR3 nucleotides read TGTGCCAGCAGCCCCATTCCGGCCCGGGGGACCTACGAGCAGTACTTC. The encoded protein is CASSPIPARGTYEQYF.